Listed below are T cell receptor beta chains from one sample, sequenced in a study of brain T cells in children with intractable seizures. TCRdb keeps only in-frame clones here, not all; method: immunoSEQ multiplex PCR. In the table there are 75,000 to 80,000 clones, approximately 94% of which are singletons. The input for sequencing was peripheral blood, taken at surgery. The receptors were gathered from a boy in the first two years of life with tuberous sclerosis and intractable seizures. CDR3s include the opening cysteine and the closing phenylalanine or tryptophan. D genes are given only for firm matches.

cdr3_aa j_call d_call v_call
CASAPIGGLRETQYF TRBJ2-5 NA TRBV27
CASSLTTDSGTEAFF TRBJ1-1 NA TRBV5-1
CASSFGDTEAFF TRBJ1-1 NA TRBV5-6
CASTAIGQGAEQYF TRBJ2-7 TRBD1 TRBV2
CASSAWDRAVPDEKLFF TRBJ1-4 TRBD1 TRBV5-4
CAWSNSPSGTGELFF TRBJ2-2 NA TRBV30
CASRPQGLAGGAKTQYF TRBJ2-5 TRBD2 TRBV28
CASSLGGGSYEQYF TRBJ2-7 NA TRBV28
CATSDLVYGELFF TRBJ2-2 NA TRBV24-1
CASSPTVTQETQYF TRBJ2-5 NA TRBV5-5
CASSLNWGTASNQPQHF TRBJ1-5 NA TRBV5-8
CATSDPGRYGYTF TRBJ1-2 NA TRBV24-1
CASSAPLAGEKNIQYF TRBJ2-4 TRBD2 TRBV7-9
CASSHEPHDRYYGYTF TRBJ1-2 NA TRBV4-1
CASSSPRDRGADTGELFF TRBJ2-2 TRBD1 TRBV9
CASSLDQWTVLSPNYGYTF TRBJ1-2 NA TRBV11-2
CASSEETGGYGYTF TRBJ1-2 TRBD1 TRBV6-1
CASSQGLAGGTDTQYF TRBJ2-3 TRBD2 TRBV4-2
CSAKDGGLNEQFF TRBJ2-1 NA TRBV29-1
CATSVPDSNEQFF TRBJ2-1 NA TRBV24-1
CASSPGDSYNSPLHF TRBJ1-6 TRBD1 TRBV7-3
CATSRDRGGGGGYTF TRBJ1-2 NA TRBV15